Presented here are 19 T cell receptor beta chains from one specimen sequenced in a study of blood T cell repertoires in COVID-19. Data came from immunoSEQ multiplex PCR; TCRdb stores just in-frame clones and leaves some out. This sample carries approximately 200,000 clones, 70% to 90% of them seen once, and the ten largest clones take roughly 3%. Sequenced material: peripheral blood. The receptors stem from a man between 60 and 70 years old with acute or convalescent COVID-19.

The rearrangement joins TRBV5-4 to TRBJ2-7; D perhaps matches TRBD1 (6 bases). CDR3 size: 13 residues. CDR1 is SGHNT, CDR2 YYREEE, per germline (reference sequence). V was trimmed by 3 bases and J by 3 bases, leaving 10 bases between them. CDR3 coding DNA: TGTGCCAGCAGCTACAAGGGGGACTACGAGCAGTACTTC. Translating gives CASSYKGDYEQYF.

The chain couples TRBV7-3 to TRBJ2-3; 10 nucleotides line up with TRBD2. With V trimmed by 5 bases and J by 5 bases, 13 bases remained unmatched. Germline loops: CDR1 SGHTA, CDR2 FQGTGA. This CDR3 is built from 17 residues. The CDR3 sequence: CASSPRASGSKVDTQYF. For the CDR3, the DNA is TGTGCCAGCAGCCCACGGGCTAGCGGGAGTAAGGTAGATACGCAGTATTTT.

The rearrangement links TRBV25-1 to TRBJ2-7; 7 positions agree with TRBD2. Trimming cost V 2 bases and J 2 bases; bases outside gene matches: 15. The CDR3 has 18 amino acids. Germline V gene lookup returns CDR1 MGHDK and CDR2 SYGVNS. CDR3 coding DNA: TGTGCCAGCAGTGAAAGGGTCAGAAAACTAGCGAGAGCCTACGAGCAGTACTTC. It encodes CASSERVRKLARAYEQYF.

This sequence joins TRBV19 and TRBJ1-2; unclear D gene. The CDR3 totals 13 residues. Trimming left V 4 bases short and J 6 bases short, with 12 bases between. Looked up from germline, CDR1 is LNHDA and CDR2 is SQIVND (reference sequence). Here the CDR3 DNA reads TGTGCCAGTAGTACCGACGGGAGGAATGGCTACACCTTC. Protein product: CASSTDGRNGYTF.

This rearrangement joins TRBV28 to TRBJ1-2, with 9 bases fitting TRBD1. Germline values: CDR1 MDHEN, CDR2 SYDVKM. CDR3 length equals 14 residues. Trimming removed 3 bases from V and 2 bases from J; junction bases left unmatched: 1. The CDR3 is CASSFGQGNYGYTF. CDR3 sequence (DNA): TGTGCCAGCAGTTTCGGACAGGGGAACTATGGCTACACCTTC.

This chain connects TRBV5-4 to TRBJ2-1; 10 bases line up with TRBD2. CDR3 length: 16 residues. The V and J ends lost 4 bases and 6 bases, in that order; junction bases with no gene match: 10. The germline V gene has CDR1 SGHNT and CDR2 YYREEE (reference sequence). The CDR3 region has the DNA TGTGCCAGCAGCCCGGGAAAGCGGGAGGGATCCAATGAGCAGTTCTTC. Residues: CASSPGKREGSNEQFF.

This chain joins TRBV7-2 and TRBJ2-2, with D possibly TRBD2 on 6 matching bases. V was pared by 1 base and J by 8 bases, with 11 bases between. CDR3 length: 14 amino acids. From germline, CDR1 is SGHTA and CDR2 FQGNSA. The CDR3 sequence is CASSLEWEAGELFF. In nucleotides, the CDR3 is TGTGCCAGCAGCTTAGAGTGGGAGGCAGGGGAGCTGTTTTTT.

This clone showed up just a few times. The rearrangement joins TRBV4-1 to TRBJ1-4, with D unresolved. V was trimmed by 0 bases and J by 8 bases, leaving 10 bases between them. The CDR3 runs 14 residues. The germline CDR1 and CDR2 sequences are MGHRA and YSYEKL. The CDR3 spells CASSQDRASEKLFF. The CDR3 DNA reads TGCGCCAGCAGCCAAGATCGCGCTTCCGAAAAACTGTTTTTT.

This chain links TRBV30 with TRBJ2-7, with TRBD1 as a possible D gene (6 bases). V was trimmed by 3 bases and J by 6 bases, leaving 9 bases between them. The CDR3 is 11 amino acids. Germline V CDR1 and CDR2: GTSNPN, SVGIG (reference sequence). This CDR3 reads CAWSGRGEQYF. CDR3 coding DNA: TGTGCCTGGAGCGGCAGGGGCGAGCAGTACTTC.

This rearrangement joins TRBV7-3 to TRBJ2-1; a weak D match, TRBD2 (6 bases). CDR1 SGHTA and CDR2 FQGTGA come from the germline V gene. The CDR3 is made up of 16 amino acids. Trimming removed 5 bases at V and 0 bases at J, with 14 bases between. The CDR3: CASSRTAGSSYNEQFF. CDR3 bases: TGTGCCAGCAGCAGAACAGCGGGCAGCTCCTACAATGAGCAGTTCTTC.

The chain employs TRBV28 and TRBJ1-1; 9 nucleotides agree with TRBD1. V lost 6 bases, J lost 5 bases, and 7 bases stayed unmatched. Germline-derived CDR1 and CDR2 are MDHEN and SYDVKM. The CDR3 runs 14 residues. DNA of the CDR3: TGTGCCAGCAGCCCTGGGACAGGGAGGACTGAAGCTTTCTTT. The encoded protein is CASSPGTGRTEAFF.

In nucleotides, the CDR3 is TGTGCCAGCAGCGTAGGTGCGGGGAGCTCCTACGAGCAGTACTTC. It translates to CASSVGAGSSYEQYF. The chain employs TRBV9 and TRBJ2-7, with a possible D match to TRBD2 (6 bases). Between the trimmed V and J ends, which lost 0 bases and 0 bases, there was a span of 10 bases. The germline CDR1 and CDR2 sequences are SGDLS and YYNGEE. This CDR3 has 15 residues.

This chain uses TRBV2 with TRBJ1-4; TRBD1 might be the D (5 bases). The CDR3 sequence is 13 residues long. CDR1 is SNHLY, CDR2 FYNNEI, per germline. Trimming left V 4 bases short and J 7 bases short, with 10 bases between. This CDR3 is CASSARGSEKLFF. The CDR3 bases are TGTGCCAGCAGTGCGCGGGGGAGTGAAAAACTGTTTTTT.

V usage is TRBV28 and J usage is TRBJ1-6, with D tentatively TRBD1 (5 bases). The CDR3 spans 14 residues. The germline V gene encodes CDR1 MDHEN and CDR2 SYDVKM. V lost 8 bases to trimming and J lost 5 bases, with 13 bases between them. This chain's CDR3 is CASARGGNNSPLHF. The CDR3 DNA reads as TGTGCCAGCGCCCGGGGGGGTAATAATTCACCCCTCCACTTT.

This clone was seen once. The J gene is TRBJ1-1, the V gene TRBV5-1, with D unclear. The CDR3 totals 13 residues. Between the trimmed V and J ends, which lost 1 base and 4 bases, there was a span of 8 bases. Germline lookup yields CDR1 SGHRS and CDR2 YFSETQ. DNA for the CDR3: TGCGCCAGCAGCTTGATCGGCGGCACTGAAGCTTTCTTT. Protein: CASSLIGGTEAFF.

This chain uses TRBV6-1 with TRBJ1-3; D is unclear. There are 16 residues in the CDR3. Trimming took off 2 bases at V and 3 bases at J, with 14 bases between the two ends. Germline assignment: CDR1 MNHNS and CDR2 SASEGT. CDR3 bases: TGTGCCAGCAGTGAACCCCGCCCGCGGGGTGGAAACACCATATATTTT. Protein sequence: CASSEPRPRGGNTIYF.

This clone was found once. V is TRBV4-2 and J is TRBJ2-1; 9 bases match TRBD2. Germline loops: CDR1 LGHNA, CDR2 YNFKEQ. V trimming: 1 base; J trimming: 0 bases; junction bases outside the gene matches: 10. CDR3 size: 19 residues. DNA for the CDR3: TGTGCCAGCAGCCAAGTTCGACCCGGGACTAGCTCCTCCTACAATGAGCAGTTCTTC. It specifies CASSQVRPGTSSSYNEQFF.

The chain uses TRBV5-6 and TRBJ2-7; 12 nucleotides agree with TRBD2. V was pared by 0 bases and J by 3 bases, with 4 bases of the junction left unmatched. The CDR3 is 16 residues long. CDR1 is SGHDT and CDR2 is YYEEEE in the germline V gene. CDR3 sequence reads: CASSLVGTSGLYEQYF. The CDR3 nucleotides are TGTGCCAGCAGCTTGGTGGGGACTAGCGGGCTCTACGAGCAGTACTTC.

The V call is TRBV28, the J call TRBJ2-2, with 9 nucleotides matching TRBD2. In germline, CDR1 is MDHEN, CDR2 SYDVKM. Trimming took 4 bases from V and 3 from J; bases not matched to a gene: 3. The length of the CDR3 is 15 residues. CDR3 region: CASSSLAGYTGELFF. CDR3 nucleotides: TGTGCCAGCAGTTCTCTAGCGGGATACACCGGGGAGCTGTTTTTT.